The sequence of this T cell receptor beta chain was determined in a study of cytomegalovirus exposure and HLA in healthy donors. CDR1 is LNHDA, CDR2 SQIVND, per germline (reference sequence). V trimming: 6 bases; J trimming: 0 bases; junction bases outside the gene matches: 8. This CDR3 contains 16 residues. In regard to this clone: Its antigen is unidentified.

PCR used 60 Vbeta primers and 13 Jbeta primers. Here immunoSEQ multiplex PCR was the method, and the copy in TCRdb shows in-frame clones only, minus some. The sample has 84,000 or so clones, approximately 79% seen once. Study-wide results and limits: A later analysis showed that HLA-associated TCR beta chains had undergone more clonal expansion than equally common others. Sequencing had likely introduced a cluster of highly shared sequence variants as an artifact. Among donors in an Asian-associated ancestry cluster, a later analysis reportedly found fewer N-insertions than the roughly 700-donor mean. Reportedly, diagnosis of cytomegalovirus status by the classifier showed high specificity and sensitivity.

Sequencing was done on a sample of PBMCs. The genes are TRBV19 and TRBJ1-1, with 9 nucleotides matching TRBD1. This TCR was sampled from a man under 40 in good health and CMV-seronegative. The CDR3 DNA reads as TGTGCCAGTAGCTCGGGGACAGGGATGGTGAACACTGAAGCTTTCTTT. Residues: CASSSGTGMVNTEAFF.